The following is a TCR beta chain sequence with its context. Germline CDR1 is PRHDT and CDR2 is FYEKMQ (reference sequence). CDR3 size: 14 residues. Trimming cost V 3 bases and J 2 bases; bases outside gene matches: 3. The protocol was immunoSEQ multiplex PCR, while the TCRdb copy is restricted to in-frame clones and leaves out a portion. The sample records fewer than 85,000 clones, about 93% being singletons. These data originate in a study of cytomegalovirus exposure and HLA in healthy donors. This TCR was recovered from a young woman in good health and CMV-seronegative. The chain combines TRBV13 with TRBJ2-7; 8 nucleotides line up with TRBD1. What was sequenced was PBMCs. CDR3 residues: CASSFDRGPYEQYF. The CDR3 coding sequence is TGTGCCAGCAGCTTCGACAGGGGCCCCTACGAGCAGTACTTC.